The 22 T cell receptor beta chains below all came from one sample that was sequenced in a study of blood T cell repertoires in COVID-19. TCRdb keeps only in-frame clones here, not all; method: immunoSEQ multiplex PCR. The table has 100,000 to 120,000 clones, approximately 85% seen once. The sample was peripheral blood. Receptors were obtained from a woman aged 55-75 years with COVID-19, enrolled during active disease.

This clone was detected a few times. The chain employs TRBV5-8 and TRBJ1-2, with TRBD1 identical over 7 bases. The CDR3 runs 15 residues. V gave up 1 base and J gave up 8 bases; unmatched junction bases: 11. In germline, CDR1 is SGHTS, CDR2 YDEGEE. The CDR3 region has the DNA TGTGCCAGCAGCTTGATCGGACAGGCCCTTCGGGGCTACACCTTC. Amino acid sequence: CASSLIGQALRGYTF.

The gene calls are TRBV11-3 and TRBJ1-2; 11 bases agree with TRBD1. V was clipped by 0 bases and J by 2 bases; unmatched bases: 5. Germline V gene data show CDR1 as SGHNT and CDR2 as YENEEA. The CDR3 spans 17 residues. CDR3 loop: CASSLDNGTGGNYGYTF. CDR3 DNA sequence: TGTGCCAGCAGCTTAGATAATGGGACAGGGGGGAACTATGGCTACACCTTC.

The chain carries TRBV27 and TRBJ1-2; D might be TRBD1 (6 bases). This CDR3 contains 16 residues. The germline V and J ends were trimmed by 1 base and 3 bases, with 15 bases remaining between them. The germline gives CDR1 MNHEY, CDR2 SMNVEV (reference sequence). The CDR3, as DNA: TGTGCCAGCAGTTTATATTCTCGGACAGACTACTATGGCTACACCTTC. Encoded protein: CASSLYSRTDYYGYTF.

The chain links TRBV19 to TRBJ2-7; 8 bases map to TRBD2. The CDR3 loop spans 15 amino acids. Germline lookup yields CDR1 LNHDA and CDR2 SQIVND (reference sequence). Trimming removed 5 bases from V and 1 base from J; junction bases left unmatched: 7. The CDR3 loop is CASSPPRGASYEQYF. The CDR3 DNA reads TGTGCCAGTAGTCCCCCGCGGGGGGCTTCCTACGAGCAGTACTTC.

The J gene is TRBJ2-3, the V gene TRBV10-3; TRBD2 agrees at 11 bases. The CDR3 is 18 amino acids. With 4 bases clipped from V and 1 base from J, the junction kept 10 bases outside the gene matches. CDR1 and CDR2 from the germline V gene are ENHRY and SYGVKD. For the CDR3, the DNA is TGTGCCATCAGTGGGCTAGCGGGGGGTCAGGGAGGCACAGATACGCAGTATTTT. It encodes CAISGLAGGQGGTDTQYF.

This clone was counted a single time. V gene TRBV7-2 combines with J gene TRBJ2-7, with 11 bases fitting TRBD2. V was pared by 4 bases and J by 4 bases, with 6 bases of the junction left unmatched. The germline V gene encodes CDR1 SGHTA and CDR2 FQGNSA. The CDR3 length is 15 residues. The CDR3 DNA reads TGTGCCAGCAGCTCTTTAGGGACTAGCGGTTACGAGCAGTACTTC. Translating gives CASSSLGTSGYEQYF.

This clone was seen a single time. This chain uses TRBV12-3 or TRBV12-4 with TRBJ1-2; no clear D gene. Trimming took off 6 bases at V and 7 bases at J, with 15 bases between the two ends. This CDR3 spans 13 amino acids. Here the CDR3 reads CASSPPFTPGYTF. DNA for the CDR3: TGTGCCAGCAGCCCCCCCTTTACTCCTGGCTACACCTTC.

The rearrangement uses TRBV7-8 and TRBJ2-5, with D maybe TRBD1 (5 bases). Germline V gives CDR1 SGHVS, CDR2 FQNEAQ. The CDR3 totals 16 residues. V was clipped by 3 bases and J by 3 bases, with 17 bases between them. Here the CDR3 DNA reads TGTGCCAGCAGCTTTTCCCCCTGGGGCGGAGAAGAGACCCAGTACTTC. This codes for CASSFSPWGGEETQYF.

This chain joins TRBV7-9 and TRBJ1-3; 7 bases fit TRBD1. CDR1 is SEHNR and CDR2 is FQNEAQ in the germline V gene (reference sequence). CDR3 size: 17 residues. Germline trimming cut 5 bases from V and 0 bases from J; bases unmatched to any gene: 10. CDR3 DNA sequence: TGTGCCAGCAGCCCACCCTGGACAGGCGTCTCTGGAAACACCATATATTTT. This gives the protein CASSPPWTGVSGNTIYF.

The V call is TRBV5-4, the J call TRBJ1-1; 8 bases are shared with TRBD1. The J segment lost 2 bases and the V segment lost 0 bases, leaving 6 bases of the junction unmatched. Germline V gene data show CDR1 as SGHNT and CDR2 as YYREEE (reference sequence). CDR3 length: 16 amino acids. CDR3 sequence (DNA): TGTGCCAGCAGCTTGGTAGGACAGGGTCCAAACACTGAAGCTTTCTTT. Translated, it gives CASSLVGQGPNTEAFF.

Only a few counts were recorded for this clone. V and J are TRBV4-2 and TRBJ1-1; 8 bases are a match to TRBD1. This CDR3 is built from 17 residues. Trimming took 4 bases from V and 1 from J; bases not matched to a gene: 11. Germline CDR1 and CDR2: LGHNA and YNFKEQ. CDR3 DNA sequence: TGTGCCAGCAGCCCGAAGGCCGGACAGGGAACGAACACTGAAGCTTTCTTT. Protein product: CASSPKAGQGTNTEAFF.

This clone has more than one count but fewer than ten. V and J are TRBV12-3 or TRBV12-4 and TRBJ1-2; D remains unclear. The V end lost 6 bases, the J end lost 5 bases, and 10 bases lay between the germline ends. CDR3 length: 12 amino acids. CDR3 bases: TGTGCCAGCAGCTTCTCGCGATATGGCTACACCTTC. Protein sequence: CASSFSRYGYTF.

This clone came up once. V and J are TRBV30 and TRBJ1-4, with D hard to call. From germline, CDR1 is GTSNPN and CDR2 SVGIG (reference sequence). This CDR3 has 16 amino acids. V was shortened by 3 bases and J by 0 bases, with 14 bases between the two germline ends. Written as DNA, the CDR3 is TGTGCCTGGAGCGCGATTCTGGTCGCAACTAATGAAAAACTGTTTTTT. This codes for CAWSAILVATNEKLFF.

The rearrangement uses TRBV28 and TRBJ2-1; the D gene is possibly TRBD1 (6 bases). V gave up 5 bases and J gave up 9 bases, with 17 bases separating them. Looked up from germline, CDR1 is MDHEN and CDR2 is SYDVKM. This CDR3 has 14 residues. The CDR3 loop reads CASSTTGPGGEQFF. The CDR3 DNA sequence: TGTGCCAGCAGTACTACAGGGCCTGGGGGTGAGCAGTTCTTC. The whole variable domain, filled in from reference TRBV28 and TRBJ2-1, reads DVKVTQSSRYLVKRTGEKVFLECVQDMDHENMFWYRQDPGLGLRLIYFSYDVKMKEKGDIPEGYSVSREKKERFSLILESASTNQTSMYLCASSTTGPGGEQFFGPGTRLTVL.

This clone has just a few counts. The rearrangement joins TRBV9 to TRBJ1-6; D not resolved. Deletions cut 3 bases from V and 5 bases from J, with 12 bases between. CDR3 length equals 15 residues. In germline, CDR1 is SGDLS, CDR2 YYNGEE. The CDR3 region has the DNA TGTGCCAGCAGCGCCCAGGTAGGAAATAATTCACCCCTCCACTTT. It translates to CASSAQVGNNSPLHF. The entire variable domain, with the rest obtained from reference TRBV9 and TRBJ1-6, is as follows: DSGVTQTPKHLITATGQRVTLRCSPRSGDLSVYWYQQSLDQGLQFLIQYYNGEERAKGNILERFSAQQFPDLHSELNLSSLELGDSALYFCASSAQVGNNSPLHFGNGTRLTVT.

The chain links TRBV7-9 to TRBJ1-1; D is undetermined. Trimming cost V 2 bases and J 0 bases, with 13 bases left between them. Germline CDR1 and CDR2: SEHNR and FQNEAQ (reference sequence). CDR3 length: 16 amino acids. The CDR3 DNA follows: TGTGCCAGCAGCTTACTTTCGGTAGCTATGAACACTGAAGCTTTCTTT. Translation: CASSLLSVAMNTEAFF.

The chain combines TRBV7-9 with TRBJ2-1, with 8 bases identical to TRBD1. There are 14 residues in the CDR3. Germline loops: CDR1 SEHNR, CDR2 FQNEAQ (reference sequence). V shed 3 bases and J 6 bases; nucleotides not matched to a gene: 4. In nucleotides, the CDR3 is TGTGCCAGCAGCTTTAGGGACAGGATCAATGAGCAGTTCTTC. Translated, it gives CASSFRDRINEQFF.

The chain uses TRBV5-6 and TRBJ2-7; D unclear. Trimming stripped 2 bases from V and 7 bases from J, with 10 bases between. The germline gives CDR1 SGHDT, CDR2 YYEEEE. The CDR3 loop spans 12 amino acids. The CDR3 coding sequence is TGTGCCAGCAGCTTTGGCACACGAGAGCAGTACTTC. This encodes CASSFGTREQYF.

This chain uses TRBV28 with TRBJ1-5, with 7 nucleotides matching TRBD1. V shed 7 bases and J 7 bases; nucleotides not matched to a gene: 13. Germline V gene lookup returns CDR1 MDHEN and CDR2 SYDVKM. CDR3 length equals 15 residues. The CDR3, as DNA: TGTGCCAGCACCCACAGGGGAAACCGTGGGCAGCCCCAGCATTTT. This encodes CASTHRGNRGQPQHF.

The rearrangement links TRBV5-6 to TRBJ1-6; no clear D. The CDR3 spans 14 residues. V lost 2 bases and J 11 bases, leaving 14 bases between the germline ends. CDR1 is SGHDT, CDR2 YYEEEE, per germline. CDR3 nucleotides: TGTGCCAGCAGCTTCAGAGGGATTGGAGCACCCCTCCACTTT. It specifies CASSFRGIGAPLHF.

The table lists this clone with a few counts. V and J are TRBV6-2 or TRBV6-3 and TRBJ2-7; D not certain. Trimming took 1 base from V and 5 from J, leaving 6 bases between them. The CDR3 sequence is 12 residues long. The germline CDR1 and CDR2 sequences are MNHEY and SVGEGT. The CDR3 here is CASSYLVDEQYF. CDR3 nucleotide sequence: TGTGCCAGCAGTTACTTAGTGGACGAGCAGTACTTC.

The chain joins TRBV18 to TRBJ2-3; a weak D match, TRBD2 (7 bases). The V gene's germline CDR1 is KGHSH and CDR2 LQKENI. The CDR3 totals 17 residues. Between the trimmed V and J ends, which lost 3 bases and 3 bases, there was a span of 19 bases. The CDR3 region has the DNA TGTGCCAGCTCACCCCTCGGAGGAGGGGGGGCAACAGATACGCAGTATTTT. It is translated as CASSPLGGGGATDTQYF.